The 30 T cell receptor beta chains reported below all come from one sample, sequenced in a study of T-cell reconstitution after alpha-beta-depleted transplantation in children. Unique molecular identifiers were incorporated into the prepared TCRbeta library. TCRdb called the PCR reads again in MiXCR, with one record for every CDR3 protein. This table holds 480,000 or so distinct CDR3 sequences, over 9.5% found once. The material sequenced was PBMCs, taken before TCRalphabeta/CD19-depleted stem cell transplant. Receptors were obtained from a child aged 2-15 years with inherited bone marrow failure, due to receive a stem cell transplant.

This clonotype was seen repeatedly, ten times or more. The chain has TRBV10-3 and TRBJ1-4, with TRBD1 as a possible D gene (6 bases). The CDR3 loop spans 13 amino acids. Germline CDR1 reads ENHRY; CDR2 reads SYGVKD. V was shortened by 11 bases and J by 4 bases, with 14 bases between the two germline ends. The CDR3 DNA sequence: TGTGCCGTCTCGGACAGCAGTAATGAAAAACTGTTTTTT. It codes for CAVSDSSNEKLFF.

CDR3 sequence: CASSPVPRVRYTEAFF. Here the CDR3 DNA reads TGTGCCAGCAGCCCGGTACCTAGGGTTCGGTACACTGAAGCTTTCTTT. The V gene is TRBV11-2, the J gene TRBJ1-1; D gene unclear. V was clipped by 5 bases and J by 3 bases, with 19 bases between them. The CDR3 has 16 amino acids. CDR1 and CDR2 from the germline V gene are SGHAT and FQNNGV.

This clonotype was observed at least ten times. V is TRBV7-6 and J is TRBJ2-7, with D unclear. Germline V gene sequence: CDR1 SGHVS, CDR2 FNYEAQ. This CDR3 region has 14 residues. Deletions cut 5 bases from V and 4 bases from J, with 15 bases between. CDR3: CASSAPGLEYEQYF. The CDR3 region has the DNA TGTGCCAGCAGCGCGCCGGGCCTCGAGTACGAGCAGTACTTC.

This clonotype came up many times. This chain connects TRBV20-1 to TRBJ1-5; D remains ambiguous. The V gene's germline CDR1 is DFQATT and CDR2 SNEGSKA (reference sequence). This CDR3 is 13 amino acids long. The V and J ends lost 4 bases and 5 bases respectively, with 12 bases between them. CDR3 sequence (DNA): TGCAGTGCTACCCCAGATCGGTATCAGCCCCAGCATTTT. As protein: CSATPDRYQPQHF.

This clonotype was found many times. The gene calls are TRBV4-1 and TRBJ1-2, with a tentative D call TRBD1 (5 bases). This CDR3 spans 15 amino acids. Per the germline V gene, CDR1 is MGHRA and CDR2 is YSYEKL. Trimming left V 1 base short and J 0 bases short, with 9 bases between. DNA of the CDR3: TGCGCCAGCAGCCAAGTCTTACAGGCTAACTATGGCTACACCTTC. Translation gives CASSQVLQANYGYTF.

This clonotype was counted ten times or more. V usage is TRBV2 and J usage is TRBJ2-1; 13 bases agree with TRBD2. Germline V gene sequence: CDR1 SNHLY, CDR2 FYNNEI. Losses at the gene ends were 6 bases for V and 3 bases for J; bases not matched to a gene: 2. CDR3 size: 15 residues. As DNA, the CDR3 is TGTGCCAGCAGAAGGACTAGCGGGGGCTACAATGAGCAGTTCTTC. Translation gives CASRRTSGGYNEQFF.

Ten or more counts support this clonotype. The chain carries TRBV12-3 or TRBV12-4 and TRBJ2-7; maybe TRBD1 (5 bases). This CDR3 is 14 amino acids long. V shed 4 bases and J shed 2 bases, with 12 bases lying between them. In nucleotides, the CDR3 is TGTGCCAGCAGTTCCCTCAGGGCCACCTACGAGCAGTACTTC. Its translation is CASSSLRATYEQYF.

V is TRBV6-2 or TRBV6-3 and J is TRBJ1-1; D remains unclear. The CDR3 runs 12 residues. Trimming took 7 bases from V and 8 from J, leaving 14 bases between them. Germline values: CDR1 MNHEY, CDR2 SVGEGT. The CDR3 DNA follows: TGTGCCAGCAAATCTATGGGCGGGGAAGCTTTCTTT. This gives the protein CASKSMGGEAFF.

The J gene is TRBJ2-3, the V gene TRBV5-4; D is unclear. The germline V gene has CDR1 SGHNT and CDR2 YYREEE (reference sequence). With 1 base removed from V and 7 bases from J, the gap between germline ends came to 7 bases. The CDR3 has 12 amino acids. For the CDR3, the DNA is TGTGCCAGCAGCTTGTCGTCGAATACGCAGTATTTT. Translating it yields CASSLSSNTQYF.

At least ten counts were recorded for this clonotype. The rearrangement links TRBV24-1 to TRBJ2-1; 11 bases are a match to TRBD2. The germline gives CDR1 KGHDR, CDR2 SFDVKD. J was trimmed by 3 bases and V by 1 base; bases with no gene match: 4. The CDR3 contains 17 residues. This CDR3 is CATSDLQTSGDYNEQFF. The CDR3 DNA follows: TGTGCCACCAGTGATTTACAGACTAGCGGGGACTACAATGAGCAGTTCTTC.

This clonotype was seen many times. The chain carries TRBV4-2 and TRBJ2-7, with D uncertain. V was trimmed by 1 base and J by 7 bases, leaving 14 bases between them. CDR3 length equals 14 residues. Germline V gene lookup returns CDR1 LGHNA and CDR2 YNFKEQ. The CDR3 spells CASSQGLPPTEQYF. The CDR3 DNA reads TGTGCCAGCAGCCAAGGATTGCCTCCAACGGAGCAGTACTTC.

The chain is built from TRBV5-3 and TRBJ2-1, with 11 bases identical to TRBD2. TRBV5-3 has ORF status, its function being uncertain. The V and J ends lost 0 bases and 6 bases, in that order; junction bases with no gene match: 17. The CDR3 contains 20 residues. In DNA form, the CDR3 reads TGTGCCAGAAGCTTGGTCGTGATCGGACTAGCGGGTGGAACACTCAATGAGCAGTTCTTC. Translation: CARSLVVIGLAGGTLNEQFF.

The chain combines TRBV30 with TRBJ1-6; D call uncertain. The germline V and J ends were trimmed by 0 bases and 8 bases, with 11 bases remaining between them. The CDR3 has 14 amino acids. The germline V gene has CDR1 GTSNPN and CDR2 SVGIG (reference sequence). The CDR3 is CAWSVTQGDSPLHF. In DNA, the CDR3 is TGTGCCTGGAGTGTAACTCAAGGAGATTCACCCCTCCACTTT.

This clonotype appeared many times. Its ends do not fully match the called genes, so a read error is possible. The chain has TRBV5-1 and TRBJ2-5, with 11 positions matching TRBD2. The CDR3 totals 15 residues. Germline V gives CDR1 SGHRS, CDR2 YFSETQ. CDR3 protein: CASSSGTSGQETQYF. In DNA form, the CDR3 reads TGTGCCAGCAGTTCCGGGACTAGCGGACAAGAGACCCAGTACTTC. The whole variable domain, remainder taken from reference TRBV5-1 and TRBJ2-5, is KAGVTQTPRYLIKTRGQQVTLSCSPISGHRSVSWYQQTPGQGLQFLFEYFSETQRNKGNFPGRFSGRQFSNSRSEMNVSTLELGDSALYLCASSSGTSGQETQYFGPGTRLLVL.

This clonotype was found a few times. The gene calls are TRBV30 and TRBJ2-7; 9 bases are shared with TRBD2. Germline-derived CDR1 and CDR2 are GTSNPN and SVGIG (reference sequence). V was pared by 2 bases and J by 2 bases, with 7 bases of the junction left unmatched. CDR3 size: 15 residues. CDR3 region: CAWSTGGLAPYEQYF. The CDR3 DNA reads TGTGCCTGGAGTACGGGGGGACTAGCTCCCTACGAGCAGTACTTC.

This clonotype came up many times. The chain joins TRBV20-1 to TRBJ2-3; D remains ambiguous. Germline CDR1 reads DFQATT; CDR2 reads SNEGSKA (reference sequence). The CDR3 covers 16 residues. The V and J ends lost 2 bases and 0 bases respectively, with 15 bases between them. In nucleotides, the CDR3 is TGCAGTGCTAGACTAGGTCTGAAACAGAGCACAGATACGCAGTATTTT. Translated, it gives CSARLGLKQSTDTQYF.

This clonotype was observed a few times. CDR3 loop: CASSSLPSAGSYNEQFF. As DNA, the CDR3 is TGCGCCAGCAGCTCCCTACCCAGCGCGGGATCCTACAATGAGCAGTTCTTC. V is TRBV5-1 and J is TRBJ2-1; D is perhaps TRBD2 (6 bases). V shed 3 bases and J shed 1 base, with 17 bases lying between them. The germline CDR1 and CDR2 sequences are SGHRS and YFSETQ. The CDR3 consists of 17 residues.

Regarding this clonotype: It may be a read error: a sequence one base away is much more abundant. The chain carries TRBV29-1 and TRBJ2-2; D might be TRBD1 (6 bases). CDR3 length: 13 amino acids. CDR1 is SQVTM and CDR2 is ANQGSEA in the germline V gene. Trimming stripped 7 bases from V and 8 bases from J, with 17 bases between. The CDR3 spells CSARRQVSGELFF. CDR3 DNA sequence: TGCAGCGCGCGACGACAGGTGTCGGGGGAGCTGTTTTTT.

The table lists this clonotype with a few counts. The V and J genes are TRBV29-1 and TRBJ1-6; 12 bases agree with TRBD1. The length of the CDR3 is 16 residues. V lost 7 bases and J lost 5; bases outside the gene matches: 9. The germline gives CDR1 SQVTM, CDR2 ANQGSEA. CDR3 nucleotides: TGCAGCGCCCGGAGGGGACAGGGGGCCGATAATTCACCCCTCCACTTT. Translation: CSARRGQGADNSPLHF.

The chain carries TRBV6-1 and TRBJ1-5; 9 bases are a match to TRBD1. V trimming: 9 bases; J trimming: 0 bases; junction bases outside the gene matches: 6. CDR3 length: 15 amino acids. Per germline, CDR1 MNHNS and CDR2 SASEGT. CDR3 residues: CASRRDRDSNQPQHF. The CDR3 nucleotides are TGTGCCAGTCGCCGGGACAGGGATAGCAATCAGCCCCAGCATTTT.

This clonotype showed up many times. The chain links TRBV4-3 to TRBJ2-7, with TRBD1 matching over 7 bases. The CDR3 runs to 13 residues. V was pared by 4 bases and J by 5 bases, with 5 bases of the junction left unmatched. Germline CDR1 reads LGHNA; CDR2 reads YSLEER. In nucleotides, the CDR3 is TGCGCCAGCAGCCTTGACAGGGCACACGAGCAGTACTTC. This sequence encodes CASSLDRAHEQYF.

This clonotype has at least ten counts. The genes are TRBV15 and TRBJ2-2; D gene ambiguous. CDR3 size: 14 residues. Germline V gene lookup returns CDR1 LNHNV and CDR2 YYDKDF (reference sequence). Trimming shortened V by 0 bases and J by 7 bases, and 9 bases separated the two germline ends. The CDR3 DNA is TGTGCCACCAGCAGAGACCTATTGGACGGGGAGCTGTTTTTT. Its protein is CATSRDLLDGELFF.

The chain joins TRBV28 to TRBJ1-2; TRBD1 is a possible D gene (5 bases). This CDR3 spans 14 amino acids. The germline V gene encodes CDR1 MDHEN and CDR2 SYDVKM. Trimming removed 2 bases at V and 3 bases at J, with 10 bases between. The CDR3 DNA is TGTGCCAGCAGTTTAGAGGGGTGGGACTATGGCTACACCTTC. Encoded protein: CASSLEGWDYGYTF.

This clonotype has ten or more counts. The V call is TRBV5-6, the J call TRBJ2-7; TRBD2 matches at 7 bases. The CDR3 covers 16 residues. V was clipped by 5 bases and J by 2 bases; unmatched bases: 13. The germline V gene encodes CDR1 SGHDT and CDR2 YYEEEE. CDR3 coding DNA: TGTGCCAGCAGTCTCTTTGGCGGGAGCCCGGCCTACGAGCAGTACTTC. It encodes CASSLFGGSPAYEQYF.

This clonotype was seen at least ten times. The chain links TRBV15 to TRBJ1-4, with 9 nucleotides matching TRBD1. The CDR3 loop spans 15 amino acids. Unmatched junction bases numbered 5, after V lost 1 base and J lost 8 bases. The germline gives CDR1 LNHNV, CDR2 YYDKDF (reference sequence). In DNA, the CDR3 is TGTGCCACCAGCAGAGCTGGGACAGGGCAAGAAAAACTGTTTTTT. Its translation is CATSRAGTGQEKLFF.

This sequence joins TRBV3-1 and TRBJ2-7; the match to TRBD1 covers 8 bases. J gave up 3 bases and V 2 bases, and 3 bases lay outside the gene matches. The CDR3 runs to 14 residues. CDR1 and CDR2 from the germline V gene are LGHDT and YNNKEL (reference sequence). The CDR3 DNA follows: TGTGCCAGCAGCCAACGGGACAGGAACTACGAGCAGTACTTC. It specifies CASSQRDRNYEQYF.

V gene TRBV5-6 combines with J gene TRBJ1-1; no clear D. This CDR3 has 16 residues. Looked up from germline, CDR1 is SGHDT and CDR2 is YYEEEE. Trimming removed 4 bases from V and 0 bases from J, with 16 bases in between. CDR3 DNA sequence: TGTGCCAGCAGCCCCCTAACTGGAGGACTGAACACTGAAGCTTTCTTT. Translation gives CASSPLTGGLNTEAFF.

The CDR3 reads CSAVSGGNTGELFF. CDR3 in DNA: TGCAGTGCTGTGAGCGGGGGGAACACCGGGGAGCTGTTTTTT. J is TRBJ2-2 and V is TRBV20-1, with TRBD2 matching over 8 bases. This CDR3 has 14 residues. Germline CDR1 DFQATT, CDR2 SNEGSKA (reference sequence). V lost 5 bases, J lost 1 base, and 3 bases stayed unmatched.

The chain employs TRBV28 and TRBJ2-7; 10 bases are shared with TRBD1. The CDR3 has 14 residues. Germline loops: CDR1 MDHEN, CDR2 SYDVKM. The ends lost 3 bases at V and 5 bases at J; junction bases unmatched: 4. The CDR3 region has the DNA TGTGCCAGCAGTTTGAGGACAGGGGGAGACGAGCAGTACTTC. Protein sequence: CASSLRTGGDEQYF. The full variable domain, rest sourced from reference TRBV28 and TRBJ2-7, is DVKVTQSSRYLVKRTGEKVFLECVQDMDHENMFWYRQDPGLGLRLIYFSYDVKMKEKGDIPEGYSVSREKKERFSLILESASTNQTSMYLCASSLRTGGDEQYFGPGTRLTVT.

This clonotype turned up a few times. The chain couples TRBV12-3 or TRBV12-4 to TRBJ1-1, with 7 bases identical to TRBD1. Trimming took 6 bases from V and 8 from J; bases not matched to a gene: 12. The CDR3 spans 14 residues. CDR3 sequence reads: CASRTDRNPIEAFF. The CDR3 coding sequence is TGTGCCAGCAGGACGGACAGGAACCCAATCGAAGCTTTCTTT.